A selection of T cell receptor beta chains follows, all from one sample in a study of T cell changes during pregnancy in multiple sclerosis. Produced via immunoSEQ multiplex PCR; TCRdb's table is partial and in-frame only. Here the sample spans some 80,000 clones, roughly 92% being singletons. The sample consisted of peripheral blood, taken in the first trimester of pregnancy. The receptors were sampled from a female donor with multiple sclerosis, enrolled in a pregnancy study. Each CDR3 is given with its conserved first and last residue. D genes are given only for firm matches. Not every row has a clone size; where given, it reads once, few, many or a size class.

abundance,d_gene,j_gene,v_gene,CDR3nt,CDR3aa
-,-,TRBJ2-4,TRBV5-1,TGCGCCAGCAGCCTGGGCCCGCGGGCTCTAGCCAAAAACATTCAGTACTTC,CASSLGPRALAKNIQYF
-,-,TRBJ1-2,TRBV5-1,TGCGCCAGCAGCTTCGATTTACAGAGCTATGGCTACACCTTC,CASSFDLQSYGYTF
once,-,TRBJ2-3,TRBV6-4,TGTGCCAGCAGTCGGGACATTGGGGATACGCAGTATTTT,CASSRDIGDTQYF
few,-,TRBJ1-2,TRBV27,TGTGCCAGCCTAACAGGTCCTTTAACTGGCTACACCTTC,CASLTGPLTGYTF
-,TRBD2,TRBJ2-1,TRBV10-3,TGTGCCATCAGTAAGTCCTGGCGGGAGGGCTTTGGTGAGCAGTTCTTC,CAISKSWREGFGEQFF
-,-,TRBJ1-6,TRBV7-9,TGTGCCAGCAGCTTAGTGCAGGGCCCATCACCCCTCCACTTT,CASSLVQGPSPLHF
-,TRBD1,TRBJ2-1,TRBV11-3,TGTGCCAGCAGCCTCCGGGCAGGGGGCAATGAGCAGTTCTTC,CASSLRAGGNEQFF
-,TRBD2,TRBJ2-7,TRBV30,TGTGCCTGGAGCGACGGACTAGCGGGCGAGCAGTACTTC,CAWSDGLAGEQYF
-,-,TRBJ2-5,TRBV5-4,TGTGCCAGCAGCTTTTCCCCAGCCGGGGAAGAGACCCAGTACTTC,CASSFSPAGEETQYF
-,-,TRBJ1-5,TRBV2,TGTGCCAGCAGTGAAATCACAGGAGAACAGCCCCAGCATTTT,CASSEITGEQPQHF
-,-,TRBJ2-2,TRBV6-1,TGTGCCAGCAGGCCACCGGGGAGTCAAACCGGGGAGCTGTTTTTT,CASRPPGSQTGELFF
-,-,TRBJ2-7,TRBV9,TGTGCCAGCAGCGTAGGGGACATGGACTACGAGCAGTACTTC,CASSVGDMDYEQYF
-,-,TRBJ2-6,TRBV5-1,TGCGCCAGCAGCTTGCCGGCACAGCCTTCACTGAATGTCCTGACTTTC,CASSLPAQPSLNVLTF
-,-,TRBJ1-4,TRBV18,TGTGCCAGCTCACCACAGGAGATCGCCGAAAAACTGTTTTTT,CASSPQEIAEKLFF
-,TRBD2,TRBJ2-2,TRBV5-1,TGCGCCAGCACGATTGGACTAGCGAACACCGGGGAGCTGTTTTTT,CASTIGLANTGELFF
once,-,TRBJ1-1,TRBV2,TGTGCCAGTACGGTAGATCTTGGCACTGAAGCTTTCTTT,CASTVDLGTEAFF
-,-,TRBJ2-1,TRBV28,TGTGCCAGCAGCCCGCCGCTACAGGGTTACAATGAGCAGTTCTTC,CASSPPLQGYNEQFF
-,TRBD1,TRBJ2-7,TRBV7-8,TGTGCCAGCAGCAAGGGGGATCGGACAGGGGTCAACGAGCAGTACTTC,CASSKGDRTGVNEQYF
-,-,TRBJ1-5,TRBV7-9,TGTGCCAGAGAGGGGGACCCGGGGAAGAATCAGCCCCAGCATTTT,CAREGDPGKNQPQHF
-,-,TRBJ2-7,TRBV7-9,TGTGCCAGCAGTCCCCAGGGGCCCTCCTACGAGCAGTACTTC,CASSPQGPSYEQYF
-,TRBD1,TRBJ1-4,TRBV6-1,TGTGCCAGCAGAGCCTCCGGGACAGGGAATGAAAAACTGTTTTTT,CASRASGTGNEKLFF
-,-,TRBJ2-3,TRBV5-1,TGCGCCAGCAGCTTGGAACAGCCGGGGACAGATACGCAGTATTTT,CASSLEQPGTDTQYF
-,TRBD2,TRBJ2-3,TRBV14,TGTGCCAGCAGCCGTCGGGGGGGAAGCACAGATACGCAGTATTTT,CASSRRGGSTDTQYF
-,TRBD1,TRBJ2-5,TRBV9,TGTGCCAGCAGCGTAGGAGGGACAGGGACCCAAGAGACCCAGTACTTC,CASSVGGTGTQETQYF
-,-,TRBJ2-7,TRBV2,TGTGCCAGGCAACGTGACAGCACCTACGAGCAGTACTTC,CARQRDSTYEQYF
-,-,TRBJ2-7,TRBV7-6,TGTGCCAGCAGCTTAGTAGGGGGGCTAGCGGCCTCCTACGAGCAGTACTTC,CASSLVGGLAASYEQYF
few,-,TRBJ1-1,TRBV10-3,TGTGCCATCAGTGACCCGCGGGGTAAAACTGAAGCTTTCTTT,CAISDPRGKTEAFF
-,TRBD2,TRBJ2-1,TRBV7-9,TGTGCCAGCAGCTTAGGGGGCCTAGCGGGATTCGGGGAGCAGTTCTTC,CASSLGGLAGFGEQFF
-,TRBD1,TRBJ1-3,TRBV2,TGTGCCAGCAGTGGGGGACAGGGTGACCTCTCTGGAAACACCATATATTTT,CASSGGQGDLSGNTIYF
-,-,TRBJ1-1,TRBV11-3,TGTGCCAGCAGCTTACGGGAGAAAAGACGAGCTTTCTTT,CASSLREKRRAFF
-,-,TRBJ2-3,TRBV7-9,TGTGCCAGCAGCCCAGGGACTTACACAGATACGCAGTATTTT,CASSPGTYTDTQYF
-,-,TRBJ1-6,TRBV4-1,TGCGCCAGCAGCCAAGATTCCCTGTTGACAGATAATTCACCCCTCCACTTT,CASSQDSLLTDNSPLHF
-,TRBD2,TRBJ2-1,TRBV7-9,TGTGCCAGCAGGGTAGCGGGAGGGGGGGATGAGCAGTTCTTC,CASRVAGGGDEQFF
-,TRBD2,TRBJ2-1,TRBV6-5,TGTGCCAGCAGGAAGAGCGGGGGGTACTACAATGAGCAGTTCTTC,CASRKSGGYYNEQFF
-,TRBD1,TRBJ1-1,TRBV7-8,TGTGCCAGCAGCACCACGGGACAGGGTGAAGCTTTCTTT,CASSTTGQGEAFF
-,-,TRBJ2-2,TRBV4-3,TGCGCCAGCAGCCAAGTGGCACTAGCCGTCGGGGAGCTGTTTTTT,CASSQVALAVGELFF
-,TRBD1,TRBJ2-2,TRBV18,TGTGCCAGCTCACGACAGGGGATAGGGGCGAACACCGGGGAGCTGTTTTTT,CASSRQGIGANTGELFF
-,TRBD1,TRBJ2-7,TRBV7-8,TGTGCCAGCAGCGCTCCTTCGGGACAGTTCTCCTACGAGCAGTACTTC,CASSAPSGQFSYEQYF
once,-,TRBJ2-7,TRBV7-3,TGTGCCAGCAGCTTACTCGCGGCGGGCGAGCAGTACTTC,CASSLLAAGEQYF
-,TRBD2,TRBJ2-5,TRBV5-4,TGTGCCAGCAGCAGGGCGACTAGCGGGGGGCAAGAGACCCAGTACTTC,CASSRATSGGQETQYF
-,TRBD2,TRBJ2-5,TRBV6-4,TGTGCCAGCAGTGAATTCGCTAGCGGGGGCCAAGAGACCCAGTACTTC,CASSEFASGGQETQYF
-,-,TRBJ1-2,TRBV5-6,TGTGCCAGCAGCTTGGCCGGGAGGGGTGACTATGGCTACACCTTC,CASSLAGRGDYGYTF
-,TRBD2,TRBJ2-3,TRBV7-6,TGTGCCAGCAGCTGGGGACTAGCGGGGGGGCTTTCAGATACGCAGTATTTT,CASSWGLAGGLSDTQYF
-,-,TRBJ1-1,TRBV6-6,TGTGCCAGCAGTCTCGTAGAATTACAGAGAGAAGCTTTCTTT,CASSLVELQREAFF
-,TRBD1,TRBJ2-7,TRBV6-6,TGTGCCAGCAGAAACGGACAGGGAGTCGCCTACGAGCAGTACTTC,CASRNGQGVAYEQYF
-,-,TRBJ2-1,TRBV9,TGTGCCAGCAGCGTACGTTCTAGCGCAGCCTACAATGAGCAGTTCTTC,CASSVRSSAAYNEQFF
-,-,TRBJ2-5,TRBV6-6,TGTGCCAGCAGCCCCGGGGAGACCCAGTACTTC,CASSPGETQYF
-,-,TRBJ1-4,TRBV28,TGTGCCAGCAAGACGGCAGGGGCCGGTGATGAAAAACTGTTTTTT,CASKTAGAGDEKLFF
-,TRBD1,TRBJ1-3,TRBV11-2,TGTGCCAGCAGCGCCCCGGACAGGGGGAAGGTTGGAAACACCATATATTTT,CASSAPDRGKVGNTIYF
-,-,TRBJ1-1,TRBV9,TGTGCCAGCAGCGCGGACTTATGGAACACTGAAGCTTTCTTT,CASSADLWNTEAFF
-,TRBD2,TRBJ2-7,TRBV7-6,TGTGCCAGCAGCTTAAAAGCGGGAGTGAGTAACGAGCAGTACTTC,CASSLKAGVSNEQYF
-,-,TRBJ2-6,TRBV6-5,TGTGCCAGCAGCAAAGACAGCTCTGGGGCCAACGTCCTGACTTTC,CASSKDSSGANVLTF
-,-,TRBJ1-2,TRBV11-3,TGTGCCAGCAGCCTGACAGCCCGCCCCGACTATGGCTACACCTTC,CASSLTARPDYGYTF
few,-,TRBJ2-6,TRBV4-3,TGCGCCAGCAGCCAAGATCTGGACAGAACGACTGGGGCCAACGTCCTGACTTTC,CASSQDLDRTTGANVLTF
once,TRBD2,TRBJ2-3,TRBV27,TGTGCCAGCAGTCGTCGGACTAGCGGCCGCACAGATACGCAGTATTTT,CASSRRTSGRTDTQYF
-,-,TRBJ1-1,TRBV9,TGTGCCAGCAGCGAGAAGGGACACCGGAACACTGAAGCTTTCTTT,CASSEKGHRNTEAFF
-,-,TRBJ2-3,TRBV5-1,TGCGCCAGCAGCCTGGGGACTAGCACAGATACGCAGTATTTT,CASSLGTSTDTQYF
once,-,TRBJ2-5,TRBV11-3,TGTGCCAGCAGCTTAGAAGTGAGCCAAAGCCCCTTCAAAGAGACCCAGTACTTC,CASSLEVSQSPFKETQYF
-,TRBD2,TRBJ2-7,TRBV5-1,TGCGCCAGCAGCTTGGAACTAGCGGGGACCTACGAGCAGTACTTC,CASSLELAGTYEQYF